This T cell receptor beta chain was sequenced during a study of shared clonotypes between healthy human individuals. Sequenced by immunoSEQ multiplex PCR; TCRdb stores in-frame clones only, minus some. The sample records about 460,000 clones, roughly three quarters being singletons. Sequenced sample: PBMCs. The TCR was taken from a woman aged 40 to 55 in good health. Some clones in this sample may be carry-over from other donors' samples.

The CDR3 DNA follows: TGTGCCAGCAGTGTTTCGGTATCTTCCTACGAGCAGTACTTC. Translated: CASSVSVSSYEQYF. The V gene is TRBV2, the J gene TRBJ2-7; no firm D call. The CDR3 extends over 14 amino acids. Germline assignment: CDR1 SNHLY and CDR2 FYNNEI. The V end was cut by 4 bases, the J end by 1 base, with 11 bases between.